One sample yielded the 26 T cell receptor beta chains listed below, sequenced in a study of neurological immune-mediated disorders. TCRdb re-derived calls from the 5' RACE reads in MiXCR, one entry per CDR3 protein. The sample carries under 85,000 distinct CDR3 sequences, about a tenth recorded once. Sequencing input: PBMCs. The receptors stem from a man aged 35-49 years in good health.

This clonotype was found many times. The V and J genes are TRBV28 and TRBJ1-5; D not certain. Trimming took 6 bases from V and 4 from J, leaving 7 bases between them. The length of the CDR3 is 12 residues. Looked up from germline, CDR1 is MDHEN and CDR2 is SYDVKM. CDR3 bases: TGTGCCAGCAGCTTTAATAATCAGCCCCAGCATTTT. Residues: CASSFNNQPQHF.

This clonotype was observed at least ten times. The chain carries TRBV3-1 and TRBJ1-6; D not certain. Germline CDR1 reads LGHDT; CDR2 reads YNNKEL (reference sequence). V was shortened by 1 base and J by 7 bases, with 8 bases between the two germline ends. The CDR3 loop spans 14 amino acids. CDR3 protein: CASSQVEGNSPLHF. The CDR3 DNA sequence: TGTGCCAGCAGCCAAGTAGAAGGGAATTCACCCCTCCACTTT.

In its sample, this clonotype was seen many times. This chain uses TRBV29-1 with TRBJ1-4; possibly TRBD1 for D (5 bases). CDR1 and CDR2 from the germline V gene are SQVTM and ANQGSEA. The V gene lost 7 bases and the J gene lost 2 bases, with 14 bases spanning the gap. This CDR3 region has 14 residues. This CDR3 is CSARQGGTNEKLFF. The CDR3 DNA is TGCAGCGCGCGTCAGGGTGGCACTAATGAAAAACTGTTTTTT.

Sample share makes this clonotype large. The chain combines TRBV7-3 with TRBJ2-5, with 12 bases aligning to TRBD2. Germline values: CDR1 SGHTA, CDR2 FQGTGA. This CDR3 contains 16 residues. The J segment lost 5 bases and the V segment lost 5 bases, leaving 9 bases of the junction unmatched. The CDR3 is CASSPELAGGRETQYF. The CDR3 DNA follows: TGTGCCAGCAGCCCTGAACTAGCGGGAGGACGGGAGACCCAGTACTTC.

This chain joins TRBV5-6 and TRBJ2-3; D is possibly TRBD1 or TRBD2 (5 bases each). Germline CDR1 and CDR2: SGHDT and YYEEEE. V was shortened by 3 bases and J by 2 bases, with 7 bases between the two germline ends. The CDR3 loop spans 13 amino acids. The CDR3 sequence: CASSWDATDTQYF. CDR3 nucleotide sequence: TGTGCCAGCAGCTGGGACGCCACAGATACGCAGTATTTT.

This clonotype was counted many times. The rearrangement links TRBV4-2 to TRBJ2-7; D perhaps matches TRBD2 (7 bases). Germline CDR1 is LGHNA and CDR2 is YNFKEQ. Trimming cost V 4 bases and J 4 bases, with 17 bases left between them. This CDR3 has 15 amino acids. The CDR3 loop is CASSPKGGEVYEQYF. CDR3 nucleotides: TGTGCCAGCAGCCCGAAGGGGGGGGAAGTGTACGAGCAGTACTTC.

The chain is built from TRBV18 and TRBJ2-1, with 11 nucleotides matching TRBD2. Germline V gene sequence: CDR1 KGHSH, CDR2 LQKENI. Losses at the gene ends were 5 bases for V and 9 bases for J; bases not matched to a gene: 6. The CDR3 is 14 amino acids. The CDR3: CASSTTTSGGEQFF. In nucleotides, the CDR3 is TGTGCCAGCTCAACGACAACTAGCGGGGGTGAGCAGTTCTTC.

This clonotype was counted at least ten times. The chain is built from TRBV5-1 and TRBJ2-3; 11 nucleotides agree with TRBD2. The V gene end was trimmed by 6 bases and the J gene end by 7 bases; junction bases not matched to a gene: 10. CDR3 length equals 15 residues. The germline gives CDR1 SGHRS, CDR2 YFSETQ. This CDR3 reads CASKQAGLADHTQYF. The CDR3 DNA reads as TGCGCCAGCAAACAGGCGGGACTAGCGGACCATACGCAGTATTTT.

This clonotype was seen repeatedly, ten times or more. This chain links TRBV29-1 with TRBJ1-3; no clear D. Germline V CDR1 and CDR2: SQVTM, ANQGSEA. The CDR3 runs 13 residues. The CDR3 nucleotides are TGCCGGCCCCACCGGGCCTCTGGAAACACCATATATTTT. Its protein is CRPHRASGNTIYF.

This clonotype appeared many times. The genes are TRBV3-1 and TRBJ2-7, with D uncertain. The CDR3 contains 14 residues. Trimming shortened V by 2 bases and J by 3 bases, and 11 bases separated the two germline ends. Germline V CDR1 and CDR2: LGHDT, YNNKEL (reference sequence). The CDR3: CASSQLDGYYEQYF. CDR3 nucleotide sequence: TGTGCCAGCAGCCAATTGGACGGCTACTACGAGCAGTACTTC.

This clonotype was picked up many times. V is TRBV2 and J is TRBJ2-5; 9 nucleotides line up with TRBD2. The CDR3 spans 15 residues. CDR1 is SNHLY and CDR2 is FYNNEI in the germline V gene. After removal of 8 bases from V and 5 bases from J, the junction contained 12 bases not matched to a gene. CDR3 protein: CASSGLAGVGETQYF. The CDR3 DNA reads TGTGCCAGCTCCGGATTAGCGGGGGTTGGGGAGACCCAGTACTTC.

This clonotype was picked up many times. CDR3 protein: CASSSRDRGTHGYTF. The CDR3 nucleotides read TGTGCCAGCAGCTCCCGGGACAGGGGGACCCATGGCTACACCTTC. The rearrangement links TRBV27 to TRBJ1-2; 11 nucleotides agree with TRBD1. This CDR3 spans 15 amino acids. With V trimmed by 6 bases and J by 6 bases, 9 bases remained unmatched. CDR1 and CDR2 from the germline V gene are MNHEY and SMNVEV (reference sequence).

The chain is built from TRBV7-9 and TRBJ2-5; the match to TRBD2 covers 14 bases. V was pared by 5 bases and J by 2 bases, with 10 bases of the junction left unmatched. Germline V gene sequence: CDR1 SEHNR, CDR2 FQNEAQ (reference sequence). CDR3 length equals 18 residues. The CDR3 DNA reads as TGTGCCAGCAGCCCCCTGACTAGCGGGAGGGATATTCAAGAGACCCAGTACTTC. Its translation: CASSPLTSGRDIQETQYF.

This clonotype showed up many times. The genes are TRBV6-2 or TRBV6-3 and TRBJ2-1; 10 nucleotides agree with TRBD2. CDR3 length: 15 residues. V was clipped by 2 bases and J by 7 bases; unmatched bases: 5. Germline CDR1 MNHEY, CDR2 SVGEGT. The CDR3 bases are TGTGCCAGCAGTTACGTGGGGACTAGCGTGAATGAGCAGTTCTTC. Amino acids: CASSYVGTSVNEQFF.

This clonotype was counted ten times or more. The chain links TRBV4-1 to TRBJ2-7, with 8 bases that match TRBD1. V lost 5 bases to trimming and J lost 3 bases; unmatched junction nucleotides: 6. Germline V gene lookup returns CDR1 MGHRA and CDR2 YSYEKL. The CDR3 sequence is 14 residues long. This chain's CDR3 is CASSGWTGNYEQYF. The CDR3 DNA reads TGCGCCAGCAGCGGGTGGACAGGGAACTACGAGCAGTACTTC.

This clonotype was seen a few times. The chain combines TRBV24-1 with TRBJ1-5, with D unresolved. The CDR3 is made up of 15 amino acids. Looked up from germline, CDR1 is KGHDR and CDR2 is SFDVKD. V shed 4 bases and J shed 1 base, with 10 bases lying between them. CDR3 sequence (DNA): TGTGCCACCAGTGACTTCCGACAAAGCAATCAGCCCCAGCATTTT. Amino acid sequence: CATSDFRQSNQPQHF.

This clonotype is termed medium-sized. CDR3 in amino acids: CSVELGADGTQYF. As DNA, the CDR3 is TGCAGCGTTGAACTGGGGGCGGACGGGACCCAGTACTTC. The chain employs TRBV29-1 and TRBJ2-5, with D possibly matching TRBD1 (6 bases). There are 13 residues in the CDR3. In germline, CDR1 is SQVTM, CDR2 ANQGSEA. The V and J ends lost 2 bases and 7 bases respectively, with 14 bases between them.

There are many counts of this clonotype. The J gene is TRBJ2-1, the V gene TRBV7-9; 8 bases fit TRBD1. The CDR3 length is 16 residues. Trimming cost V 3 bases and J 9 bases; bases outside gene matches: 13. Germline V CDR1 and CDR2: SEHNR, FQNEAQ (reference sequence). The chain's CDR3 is CASSFPQGAGPGEQFF. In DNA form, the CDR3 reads TGTGCCAGCAGCTTCCCGCAGGGGGCGGGCCCGGGTGAGCAGTTCTTC.

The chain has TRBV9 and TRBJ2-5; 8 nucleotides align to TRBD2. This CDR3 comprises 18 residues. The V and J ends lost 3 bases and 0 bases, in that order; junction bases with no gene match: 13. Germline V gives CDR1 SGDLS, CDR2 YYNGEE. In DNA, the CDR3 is TGTGCCAGCAGCGCCGTCTACGGGAGGGATCCGTACCAAGAGACCCAGTACTTC. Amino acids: CASSAVYGRDPYQETQYF.

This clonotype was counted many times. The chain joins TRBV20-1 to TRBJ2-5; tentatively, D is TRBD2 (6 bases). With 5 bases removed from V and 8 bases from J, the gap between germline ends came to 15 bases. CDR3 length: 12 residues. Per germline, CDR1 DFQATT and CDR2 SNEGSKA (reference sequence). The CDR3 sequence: CSAWARGSTQYF. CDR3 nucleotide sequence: TGCAGTGCTTGGGCCCGGGGGAGCACCCAGTACTTC.

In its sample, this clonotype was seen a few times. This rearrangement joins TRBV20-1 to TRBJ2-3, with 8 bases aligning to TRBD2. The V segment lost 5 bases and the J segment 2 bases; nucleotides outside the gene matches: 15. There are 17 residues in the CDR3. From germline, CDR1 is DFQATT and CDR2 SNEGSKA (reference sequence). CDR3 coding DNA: TGCAGTGCTCGTAAGCGGGAGATAAGTACTTACACAGATACGCAGTATTTT. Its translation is CSARKREISTYTDTQYF.

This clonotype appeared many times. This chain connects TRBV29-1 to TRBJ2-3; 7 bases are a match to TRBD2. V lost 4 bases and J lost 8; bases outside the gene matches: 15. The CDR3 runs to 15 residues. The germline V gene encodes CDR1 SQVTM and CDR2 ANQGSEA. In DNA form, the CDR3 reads TGCAGCGTTGCCAACAGTGGTGGAGGGAGGGGTACGCAGTATTTT. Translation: CSVANSGGGRGTQYF.

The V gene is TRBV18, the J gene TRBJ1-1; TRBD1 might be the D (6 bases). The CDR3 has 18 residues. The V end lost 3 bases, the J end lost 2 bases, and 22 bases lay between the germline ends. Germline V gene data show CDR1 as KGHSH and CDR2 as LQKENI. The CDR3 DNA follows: TGTGCCAGCTCACCTATGACAATTACGGACAGAGGAAACACTGAAGCTTTCTTT. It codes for CASSPMTITDRGNTEAFF.

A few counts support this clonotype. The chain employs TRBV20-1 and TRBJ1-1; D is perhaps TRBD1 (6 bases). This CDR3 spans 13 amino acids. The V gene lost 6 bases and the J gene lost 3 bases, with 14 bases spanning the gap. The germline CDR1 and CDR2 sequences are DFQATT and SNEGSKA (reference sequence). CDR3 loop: CSAYPPGDTEAFF. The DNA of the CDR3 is TGCAGTGCCTACCCCCCAGGGGACACTGAAGCTTTCTTT.

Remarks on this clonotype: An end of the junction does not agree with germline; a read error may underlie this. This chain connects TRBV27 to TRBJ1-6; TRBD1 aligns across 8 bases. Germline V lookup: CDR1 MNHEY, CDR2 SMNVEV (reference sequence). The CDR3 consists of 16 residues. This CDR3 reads CTSSSPGQGPNSPLHF. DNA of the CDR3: TGTACCAGCAGTTCCCCCGGACAGGGACCCAATTCACCCCTCCACTTT.

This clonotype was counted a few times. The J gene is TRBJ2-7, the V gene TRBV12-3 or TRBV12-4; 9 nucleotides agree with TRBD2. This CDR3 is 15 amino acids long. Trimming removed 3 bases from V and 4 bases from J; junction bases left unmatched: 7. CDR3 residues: CASSFLSGSLYEQYF. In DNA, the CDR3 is TGTGCCAGCAGTTTCCTTAGCGGGAGTCTGTACGAGCAGTACTTC.